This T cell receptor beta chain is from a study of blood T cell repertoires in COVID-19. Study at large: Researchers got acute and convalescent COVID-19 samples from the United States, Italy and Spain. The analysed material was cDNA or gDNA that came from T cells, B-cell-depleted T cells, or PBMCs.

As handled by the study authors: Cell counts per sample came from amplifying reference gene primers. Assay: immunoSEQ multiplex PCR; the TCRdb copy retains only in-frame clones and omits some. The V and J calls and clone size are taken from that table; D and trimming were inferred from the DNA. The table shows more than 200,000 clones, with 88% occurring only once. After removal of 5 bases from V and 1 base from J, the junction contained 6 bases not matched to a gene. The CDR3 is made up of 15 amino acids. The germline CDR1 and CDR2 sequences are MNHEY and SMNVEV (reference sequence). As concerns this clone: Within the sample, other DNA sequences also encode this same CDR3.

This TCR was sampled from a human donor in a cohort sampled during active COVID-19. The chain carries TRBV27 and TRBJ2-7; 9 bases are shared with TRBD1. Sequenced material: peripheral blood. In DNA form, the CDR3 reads TGTGCCAGCAGTCTGTCCGGGACAGGGTCCTACGAGCAGTACTTC. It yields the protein CASSLSGTGSYEQYF.